These T cell receptor beta chains were read from a single sample in a study of blood T cell repertoires in COVID-19. Assay: immunoSEQ multiplex PCR; the TCRdb copy retains only in-frame clones and omits some. The sample has roughly 32,000 clones, about nine tenths seen once. The source material was peripheral blood. The receptors come from a man in his 60s with active COVID-19. The conserved cysteine and the conserved F or W are not part of the CDR3 here.

TRBJ1-1 TRBV6-2/TRBV6-3 ASSQTGLTEAF
TRBJ2-2 TRBV9 ASSLGGGELF
TRBJ2-1 TRBV7-3 ASSSQGNEQF
TRBJ2-7 TRBV4-3 ASSLHGLAGYEQY
TRBJ1-3 TRBV7-2 ASSTFQGSGNTIY
TRBJ1-1 TRBV7-2 ASSLWLGPEAF
TRBJ2-5 TRBV3-1/TRBV3-2 ASSPSGGAQETQY
TRBJ2-7 TRBV6-1 ASSDEIPPYEQY
TRBJ2-6 TRBV27 ASSLSPRLAGSPGANVLT
TRBJ1-2 TRBV18 ASSPDGTNYGYT
TRBJ1-6 TRBV27 ASSPPQYSSYNSPLH
TRBJ1-5 TRBV30 AWNSGTGEVQPQH
TRBJ2-3 TRBV21-1 ASSKNAGGSTDTQY
TRBJ2-3 TRBV7-2 ASSLQSDRGDTQY
TRBJ2-4 TRBV9 ASSIGVSGSHIQY
TRBJ2-3 TRBV7-9 ASSGTGSTDTQY
TRBJ1-4 TRBV9 ASSSGMNEKLF
TRBJ1-2 TRBV30 AWSVVGTGGGYT
TRBJ2-1 TRBV7-3 ASSSFSGAYNEQF
TRBJ1-4 TRBV14 ASSQLGADEKLF
TRBJ2-5 TRBV7-2 ASSLGLDLSETQY
TRBJ2-2 TRBV9 ASSFSGDPNTGELF
TRBJ2-1 TRBV5-4 ASSPDRDRAHEQF
TRBJ2-7 TRBV9 ASSRGGQGNPSSYEQY
TRBJ1-1 TRBV3-1/TRBV3-2 ASSDRGNTEAF
TRBJ2-7 TRBV13 ASSFIRTYEQY
TRBJ2-1 TRBV11-1 ASSFASGGADEQF
TRBJ1-5 TRBV5-8 ASSSKPQGNQPQH
TRBJ2-6 TRBV6-5 ASSYPGQGRANVLT
TRBJ2-3 TRBV7-8 ASSSRRLAGTDTQY
TRBJ2-3 TRBV18 ASSPINADTQY
TRBJ1-2 TRBV29-1 SAKGKGVDGYT
TRBJ2-2 TRBV11-3 ASSFRGTGELF
TRBJ1-2 TRBV7-3 ASSLTGSGGTYGYT
TRBJ2-3 TRBV7-2 ASSWAGLADTQY
TRBJ1-1 TRBV19 ASSATMNTEAF
TRBJ2-3 TRBV19 ASSMGRWADTQY
TRBJ2-1 TRBV5-4 ASSVDGSSYNEQF
TRBJ2-3 TRBV7-9 ASSTGTGNTQY
TRBJ1-3 TRBV18 ASSPGQGPSSGNTIY
TRBJ2-5 TRBV4-3 ASSQGGTGRQETQY
TRBJ1-1 TRBV7-2 ASSLAFLSGNTEAF
TRBJ2-1 TRBV19 ASSKSPGENEQF
TRBJ2-3 TRBV4-1 ASSPGLATTDTQY
TRBJ2-3 TRBV11-2 ASSLDRGTRDTQY